The sequence of this T cell receptor beta chain was determined in a study of T cell responses to AZD1222 COVID-19 vaccine. At the level of the study: Second-dose schedules of about 4 or about 12 weeks were combined.

Germline CDR1 is LGHDT and CDR2 is YNNKEL (reference sequence). V dropped 1 base and J dropped 7 bases, with 8 bases sitting between them. The CDR3 is made up of 13 amino acids. Comments on this clone: The antigen is undetermined.

Repertoires were generated with immunoSEQ multiplex PCR, while TCRdb's copy carries only in-frame clones and drops some. In the table there are under 140,000 clones, roughly 85% of which are singletons. Findings and caveats of the study: Spike-specific TCR repertoires showed rising breadth and depth after two AZD1222 doses. Possibly, clonal diversity was underestimated; donors were largely white British and included more females.

The clonotype comes from an adult in good health. The rearrangement links TRBV3-1 (or the pseudogene TRBV3-2) to TRBJ1-5; D not resolved. The specimen was peripheral blood, collected on day 0 of AZD1222 vaccination. In nucleotides, the CDR3 is TGTGCCAGCAGCCAAGGAGGTGGGCAGCCCCAGCATTTT. Translated, it gives CASSQGGGQPQHF.